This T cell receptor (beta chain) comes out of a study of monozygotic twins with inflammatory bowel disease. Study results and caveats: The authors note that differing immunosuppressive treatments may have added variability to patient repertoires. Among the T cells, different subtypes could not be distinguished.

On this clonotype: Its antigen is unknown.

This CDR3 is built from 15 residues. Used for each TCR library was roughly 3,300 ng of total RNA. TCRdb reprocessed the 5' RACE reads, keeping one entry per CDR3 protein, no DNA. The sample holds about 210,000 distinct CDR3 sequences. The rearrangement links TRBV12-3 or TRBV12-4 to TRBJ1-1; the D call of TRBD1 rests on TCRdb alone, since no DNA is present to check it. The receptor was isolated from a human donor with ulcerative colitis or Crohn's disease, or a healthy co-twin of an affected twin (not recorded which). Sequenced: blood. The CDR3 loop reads CASSPRDRGTTEAFF.